The clone carrying this T cell receptor beta chain was seen ten or more times. The antigen is not known. The PCR employed 60 Vbeta primers together with 13 Jbeta primers. Profiling relied on immunoSEQ multiplex PCR, and the TCRdb table lists in-frame clones only, not all of them. The repertoire holds under 110,000 clones, with just over 70% as singletons. The data stem from a study of cytomegalovirus exposure and HLA in healthy donors. The CDR3 spans 14 residues. J gave up 4 bases and V 0 bases, and 0 bases lay outside the gene matches. Germline-derived CDR1 and CDR2 are MRHNA and SNTAGT. General study findings and limits: Analysis performed later found 15,000 or so TCR beta sequences associated with HLA alleles at 0.05 false discovery rate.

Material for sequencing was PBMCs. The receptor was derived from a boy younger than 18 in good health and CMV-seronegative. The chain recombines TRBV6-4 with TRBJ2-3, with TRBD1 matching 8 bases. The CDR3 spells CASSDSTGADTQYF. The DNA for the CDR3 is TGTGCCAGCAGTGACTCGACAGGGGCAGATACGCAGTATTTT.